The sample holds many counts of the clone carrying this TCR beta chain. Each CDR3 protein gets one entry after TCRdb re-called the 5' RACE reads with MiXCR. The table has 550,000 to 700,000 distinct CDR3 sequences, more than 9% seen once. This entry belongs to a study of identical twins. The length of the CDR3 is 11 residues. V was shortened by 6 bases and J by 8 bases, with 9 bases between the two germline ends. The sample was also reused in another study, on yellow fever vaccine responses in identical twins.

The sequenced material came from PBMCs. The clonotype comes from a woman aged 18-29 years in good health. The chain has TRBV12-3 or TRBV12-4 and TRBJ2-3; no clear D. The CDR3 nucleotides are TGTGCCAGCAGATTGGAGTCTACGCAGTATTTT. Its translation is CASRLESTQYF.